This T cell receptor beta chain was found in a study of CD8+ T cells in alopecia areata. This clone was seen a single time. Reverse transcription of extracted RNA yielded cDNA, which provided the sequencing template. Produced via immunoSEQ multiplex PCR; TCRdb's table is partial and in-frame only. In the table there are 110,000 or so clones, under 60% of which are singletons. Trimming pared 5 bases from V and 0 bases from J, leaving 3 bases between. The germline V gene encodes CDR1 SGHVS and CDR2 FNYEAQ. The CDR3 runs to 12 residues. Specimens obtained from alopecia areata patients comprised lesional scalp punch biopsies and peripheral blood.

The V and J genes are TRBV7-6 and TRBJ2-3; no clear D. This clonotype was sampled from a human donor with alopecia areata. The sequencing sample was made of NKG2D-low CD8+ T cells sorted from blood. The CDR3 protein is CASSRSTDTQYF. The CDR3 DNA reads TGTGCCAGCAGCCGTAGCACAGATACGCAGTATTTT.